This is a list of T cell receptor beta chains from one sample in a study of regulatory T cells in long-lasting Graves disease. A single record per CDR3 protein comes from TCRdb applying MiXCR to the multiplex PCR reads. There are about 540,000 distinct CDR3 sequences in the sample; 13% occur only once, and roughly a tenth lies in the top ten. These same records also appear under a second study, on T cells in Graves' hyperthyroidism and ophthalmopathy.

The specimen was peripheral blood mononuclear cells (PBMCs), collected at new diagnosis, from a patient treated with antithyroid drugs. The receptors here all came from a young man with Graves disease. The CDR3 runs from the conserved cysteine through the conserved F or W. A D gene is named only where the DNA matches it firmly. Clone sizes are given selectively: once, few, many, or a class where the clone is expanded.

d_call	cdr3_length	v_call	j_call	clone_size	cdr3_nt	cdr3_aa
NA	15	TRBV7-6	TRBJ1-1	many	TGTGCCAGCAGCTTAGCCAAGAGCGGAAACACTGAAGCTTTCTTT	CASSLAKSGNTEAFF
NA	13	TRBV30	TRBJ1-1	NA	TGTGCCTGGAGTGGGCCCGTTAAGACTGAAGCTTTCTTT	CAWSGPVKTEAFF
TRBD1	17	TRBV18	TRBJ1-2	NA	TGTGCCAGCTCACCGACCCCGACAGGGGCTATGCTTTATGGCTACACCTTC	CASSPTPTGAMLYGYTF
NA	11	TRBV6-1	TRBJ2-1	NA	TGTGCCAGCGCCGAGGGGGGGGAGCAGTTCTTC	CASAEGGEQFF
NA	16	TRBV7-2	TRBJ2-3	many	TGTGCCAGCAGCAGGGGGACGGGCGCGGCCACAGATACGCAGTATTTT	CASSRGTGAATDTQYF
TRBD1	16	TRBV5-5	TRBJ2-3	many	TGTGCCAGCAGCCCGAGGGGGACAGGGGGCTTCGATACGCAGTATTTT	CASSPRGTGGFDTQYF
NA	14	TRBV5-1	TRBJ1-1	many	TGCGCCAGCAGGTCCCCATCCGGGGGCACTGAAGCTTTCTTT	CASRSPSGGTEAFF
NA	12	TRBV5-1	TRBJ1-2	many	TGCGCCAGCAGCTTGGTTCCGCTTGGCTACACCTTC	CASSLVPLGYTF
NA	12	TRBV20-1	TRBJ1-2	few	TGCAGTGCTAGTTATTCGACCTATGGCTACACCTTC	CSASYSTYGYTF
TRBD2	13	TRBV2	TRBJ2-5	many	TGTGCCAGCGCGGGGGGGTACCAAGAGACCCAGTACTTC	CASAGGYQETQYF
NA	18	TRBV6-2/TRBV6-3	TRBJ2-6	few	TGTGCCAGCAGTACTTGGACAGAAACGGCCTCTGGGGCCAACGTCCTGACTTTC	CASSTWTETASGANVLTF
NA	14	TRBV12-3/TRBV12-4	TRBJ1-1	NA	TGTGCCAGCAGACTAGGGAAGGCCAACACTGAAGCTTTCTTT	CASRLGKANTEAFF
NA	15	TRBV9	TRBJ2-1	many	TGTGCCAGCAGCGTCTTCGGGAACTCCTACAATGAGCAGTTCTTC	CASSVFGNSYNEQFF
TRBD1	17	TRBV2	TRBJ1-5	many	TGTGCCAGCAGTACCGGACAGGGGGCCACCTCAGGTCAGCCCCAGCATTTT	CASSTGQGATSGQPQHF
NA	15	TRBV29-1	TRBJ2-1	many	TGCAGCGTTGAACCTACCGGGACGGGACGAGGAGAGCAGTTCTTC	CSVEPTGTGRGEQFF
TRBD2	14	TRBV20-1	TRBJ2-1	many	TGCAGTGCTAGCTTCGGGGGGTCCTACAATGAGCAGTTCTTC	CSASFGGSYNEQFF
TRBD1	17	TRBV20-1	TRBJ1-2	once	TGCAGTGCTAGACTCCGCAGACAGGGGGCGCGTAACTATGGCTACACCTTC	CSARLRRQGARNYGYTF
NA	14	TRBV7-8	TRBJ1-5	NA	TGTGCCAGCAGCTCAGTAATCGGGAATCAGCCCCAGCATTTT	CASSSVIGNQPQHF
NA	11	TRBV2	TRBJ1-2	many	TGTGCCAGCTACATGATAGGAGGCTACACCTTC	CASYMIGGYTF
NA	12	TRBV20-1	TRBJ2-1	many	TGCAGTGCCAGGGGTCCTGCCGCTGAGCAGTTCTTC	CSARGPAAEQFF
TRBD2	14	TRBV20-1	TRBJ2-1	NA	TGCAGTGCTATTACTGGACTAGCGGACAATGAGCAGTTCTTC	CSAITGLADNEQFF
NA	13	TRBV6-1	TRBJ1-2	NA	TGTGCCAGCAGTGAGTCCGGTCTGTGGGTTGTCACCTTC	CASSESGLWVVTF
TRBD1	14	TRBV6-2/TRBV6-3	TRBJ2-3	many	TGTGCCAGCAGTTTGGACAGGGATGAAGATACGCAGTATTTT	CASSLDRDEDTQYF
NA	13	TRBV25-1	TRBJ1-2	NA	TGTGCCAGCAGTGCACTGTGGGGGTATGGCTACACCTTC	CASSALWGYGYTF
NA	16	TRBV6-2/TRBV6-3	TRBJ2-1	many	TGTGCCAGCAGGGCCGGCGGGACAGTACTCCGAAATGAGCAGTTCTTC	CASRAGGTVLRNEQFF
NA	16	TRBV20-1	TRBJ2-5	NA	TGCAGTGCTAGTAGGACGGGAGCCTCATTCCAAGAGACCCAGTACTTC	CSASRTGASFQETQYF
NA	13	TRBV27	TRBJ2-5	many	TGTGCCAGCAGCTCTGGCGGCCAAGAGACCCAGTACTTC	CASSSGGQETQYF
TRBD2	16	TRBV20-1	TRBJ2-2	many	TGCAGTGCTAGAGGGGGACTAGCGGGAGACACCGGGGAGCTGTTTTTT	CSARGGLAGDTGELFF
TRBD1	14	TRBV6-1	TRBJ2-1	many	TGTGCCAGCAAAATACAGGGGGCGAACAATGAGCAGTTCTTC	CASKIQGANNEQFF
NA	15	TRBV25-1	TRBJ1-1	NA	TGTGCCAGCAGTGACATTCGGGGATTGAACACTGAAGCTTTCTTT	CASSDIRGLNTEAFF
TRBD2	14	TRBV6-2/TRBV6-3	TRBJ2-3	many	TGTGCCAGCAGTGATCTAGCGGGCACAGATACGCAGTATTTT	CASSDLAGTDTQYF
NA	16	TRBV18	TRBJ2-5	NA	TGTGCCAGTTCAAAGACATCGGGATACCAACAAGAGACCCAGTACTTC	CASSKTSGYQQETQYF
NA	12	TRBV7-9	TRBJ2-3	many	TGTGCCAGCAGCCCCAGTTCGAATACGCAGTATTTT	CASSPSSNTQYF
NA	16	TRBV13	TRBJ2-1	many	TGTGCCAGCAGCTTAGGCGTTAGTAGCTCCTACAATGAGCAGTTCTTC	CASSLGVSSSYNEQFF
NA	16	TRBV18	TRBJ2-2	NA	TGTGCCAGCTCACCAAAGGGGTCCCGGAACACCGGGGAGCTGTTTTTT	CASSPKGSRNTGELFF
TRBD2	16	TRBV4-1	TRBJ2-3	few	TGCGCCAGCCGGGGAATAGCGGGAGGTTACACAGATACGCAGTATTTT	CASRGIAGGYTDTQYF
NA	14	TRBV5-4	TRBJ2-5	many	TGTGCCAGCAGCTTTAGGACAGACGGGGGGACCCAGTACTTC	CASSFRTDGGTQYF
TRBD2	15	TRBV18	TRBJ2-7	many	TGTGCCAGCTCACCACCCCGGGGGGGGACTATCGAGCAGTACTTC	CASSPPRGGTIEQYF
NA	15	TRBV12-3/TRBV12-4	TRBJ2-5	many	TGTGCCAGCAGGGGCGTAGAGGGAACCCAAGAGACCCAGTACTTC	CASRGVEGTQETQYF
NA	13	TRBV28	TRBJ2-7	many	TGTGCCAGCAGTCCCCCCCCGGACTACGAGCAGTACTTC	CASSPPPDYEQYF
TRBD2	21	TRBV6-7	TRBJ2-1	NA	TGTGCCAGCAGTTACTCATTAGCCTGTGGGACTAGCGGGAGTACCTACAATGAGCAGTTCTTC	CASSYSLACGTSGSTYNEQFF
NA	16	TRBV18	TRBJ1-3	once	TGTGCCAGCTCACCACCTCTGAAGGGTGGAGGAAACACCATATATTTT	CASSPPLKGGGNTIYF